A single sample is the source of the 18 T cell receptor beta chains below, sequenced in a study of blood T cell repertoires in COVID-19. TCRdb's copy holds only in-frame clones and misses some; the assay was immunoSEQ multiplex PCR. The sample has about 110,000 clones; 71% are singletons. The material sequenced was peripheral blood. These TCRs come from a human donor with acute or convalescent COVID-19. The donor label of this sample is uncertain.

The chain uses TRBV5-6 and TRBJ2-4, with TRBD1 as a possible D gene (6 bases). CDR3 size: 16 residues. Per germline, CDR1 SGHDT and CDR2 YYEEEE. The germline V and J ends were trimmed by 6 bases and 0 bases, with 16 bases remaining between them. The CDR3 sequence: CASTITGSLAKNIQYF. The CDR3 nucleotides are TGTGCCAGCACCATCACAGGGTCTTTAGCCAAAAACATTCAGTACTTC.

The V call is TRBV19, the J call TRBJ1-2, with D unclear. V lost 1 base and J lost 4, with 10 bases in between. CDR1 is LNHDA, CDR2 SQIVND, per germline (reference sequence). The CDR3 covers 14 residues. CDR3 in amino acids: CASSIAQIGYGYTF. CDR3 in DNA: TGTGCCAGTAGTATAGCCCAGATTGGCTATGGCTACACCTTC.

This chain uses TRBV19 with TRBJ1-5; D perhaps matches TRBD1 (6 bases). This CDR3 region has 15 residues. The germline V and J ends were trimmed by 6 bases and 2 bases, with 14 bases remaining between them. Germline V gives CDR1 LNHDA, CDR2 SQIVND (reference sequence). The CDR3 DNA reads as TGTGCCAGTAGCCCCTCGCCAGGGGGCAATCAGCCCCAGCATTTT. Amino acid sequence: CASSPSPGGNQPQHF. The variable domain in full, with the rest retrieved from reference TRBV19 and TRBJ1-5, is DGGITQSPKYLFRKEGQNVTLSCEQNLNHDAMYWYRQDPGQGLRLIYYSQIVNDFQKGDIAEGYSVSREKKESFPLTVTSAQKNPTAFYLCASSPSPGGNQPQHFGDGTRLSIL.

The chain employs TRBV5-1 and TRBJ1-2, with 9 bases identical to TRBD1. Trimming cost V 4 bases and J 0 bases; bases outside gene matches: 4. The CDR3 covers 15 residues. CDR1 is SGHRS and CDR2 is YFSETQ in the germline V gene. CDR3 residues: CASSPGQGTNYGYTF. The CDR3 DNA reads as TGCGCCAGCAGCCCCGGACAGGGGACTAACTATGGCTACACCTTC.

V is TRBV9 and J is TRBJ1-4; TRBD1 matches at 7 bases. CDR1 is SGDLS and CDR2 is YYNGEE in the germline V gene. CDR3 length equals 17 residues. After removal of 4 bases from V and 8 bases from J, the junction contained 17 bases not matched to a gene. The CDR3 nucleotides are TGTGCCAGCAGCTCCGGGCCAGGGGGAGTATCTGAGGAAAAACTGTTTTTT. It codes for CASSSGPGGVSEEKLFF.

Only a few counts were recorded for this clone. The CDR3 DNA sequence: TGTGCCAGTAGTCTACAGGGATACTATGGCTACACCTTC. Its protein is CASSLQGYYGYTF. V is TRBV19 and J is TRBJ1-2; a weak D match, TRBD1 (6 bases). The CDR3 has 13 amino acids. V lost 5 bases, J lost 3 bases, and 10 bases lay in between. The germline gives CDR1 LNHDA, CDR2 SQIVND (reference sequence).

This clone was found a few times. The chain joins TRBV24-1 to TRBJ1-4; 7 bases align to TRBD1. The germline V gene encodes CDR1 KGHDR and CDR2 SFDVKD. CDR3 size: 14 residues. The V and J ends lost 7 bases and 4 bases, in that order; junction bases with no gene match: 5. The CDR3 nucleotides are TGTGCCACCAGCCCACAGGGGCGTAATGAAAAACTGTTTTTT. It translates to CATSPQGRNEKLFF.

The chain uses TRBV5-1 and TRBJ1-2; D unclear. The CDR3 length is 15 residues. Trimming pared 6 bases from V and 0 bases from J, leaving 15 bases between. Germline V gives CDR1 SGHRS, CDR2 YFSETQ. CDR3 amino acids: CASKTSSGPNYGYTF. Written as DNA, the CDR3 is TGCGCCAGCAAAACCTCCTCCGGTCCTAACTATGGCTACACCTTC. Full variable domain (missing parts from reference TRBV5-1 and TRBJ1-2): KAGVTQTPRYLIKTRGQQVTLSCSPISGHRSVSWYQQTPGQGLQFLFEYFSETQRNKGNFPGRFSGRQFSNSRSEMNVSTLELGDSALYLCASKTSSGPNYGYTFGSGTRLTVV.

The J gene is TRBJ2-7, the V gene TRBV3-1 (or the pseudogene TRBV3-2); D unclear. Germline loops: CDR1 LGHDT, CDR2 YNNKEL (reference sequence). This CDR3 spans 14 amino acids. V was pared by 1 base and J by 2 bases, with 9 bases between. As DNA, the CDR3 is TGTGCCAGCAGCCAAGTATCGGTCGCCTACGAGCAGTACGTC. It codes for CASSQVSVAYEQYV.

V gene TRBV27 combines with J gene TRBJ1-6; a weak D match, TRBD1 (5 bases). The CDR3 runs to 15 residues. The V gene's germline CDR1 is MNHEY and CDR2 SMNVEV (reference sequence). Trimming removed 2 bases at V and 12 bases at J, with 17 bases between. The CDR3 loop reads CASSLRQGVRKPLHF. CDR3 DNA sequence: TGTGCCAGCAGTTTACGGCAGGGCGTAAGAAAACCCCTCCACTTT.

In DNA, the CDR3 is TGTGCCAGCAAGGGGGGGGGAAGTTTT. Its protein product is CASKGGGSF. The chain couples TRBV21-1 to TRBJ1-1. TRBV21-1 is a pseudogene locus. There are 9 residues in the CDR3.

V usage is TRBV4-1 and J usage is TRBJ2-7, with TRBD1 matching 11 bases. The germline gives CDR1 MGHRA, CDR2 YSYEKL. This CDR3 is 16 amino acids long. Losses at the gene ends were 2 bases for V and 9 bases for J; bases not matched to a gene: 12. The CDR3 DNA reads TGCGCCAGCAGCCAACCACCCGGGACAGGGGGATTTGGGCAGTACTTC. Its protein is CASSQPPGTGGFGQYF.

This clone turned up a few times. The DNA of the CDR3 is TGTGCCAGTACCAATCGGGGATCGGGAGGATCACCCCTCCACTTT. Its translation: CASTNRGSGGSPLHF. The chain is built from TRBV19 and TRBJ1-6; D unresolved. The CDR3 extends over 15 amino acids. CDR1 and CDR2 from the germline V gene are LNHDA and SQIVND (reference sequence). V was clipped by 7 bases and J by 10 bases, with 20 bases between them.

The gene calls are TRBV6-2 or TRBV6-3 and TRBJ1-2; TRBD1 aligns across 8 bases. With 6 bases clipped from V and 5 bases from J, the junction kept 14 bases outside the gene matches. Germline V gives CDR1 MNHEY, CDR2 SVGEGT. The length of the CDR3 is 16 residues. The CDR3 bases are TGTGCCAGCAGCTCGACAGGGGACCGGAGGGGGTATGGCTACACCTTC. Encoded protein: CASSSTGDRRGYGYTF.

The chain carries TRBV7-8 and TRBJ1-5; possibly TRBD1 for D (6 bases). The germline V gene encodes CDR1 SGHVS and CDR2 FQNEAQ. V dropped 1 base and J dropped 3 bases, with 7 bases sitting between them. This CDR3 has 14 residues. The CDR3: CASSLGTVNQPQHF. The CDR3 coding sequence is TGTGCCAGCAGCTTAGGGACAGTCAATCAGCCCCAGCATTTT.

This clone has only one observation. V and J are TRBV5-1 and TRBJ2-2; perhaps TRBD1 as D (5 bases). V shed 0 bases and J shed 0 bases, with 12 bases lying between them. CDR3 length: 17 amino acids. Germline CDR1 reads SGHRS; CDR2 reads YFSETQ. This chain's CDR3 is CASSLALGQANTGELFF. For the CDR3, the DNA is TGCGCCAGCAGCTTGGCCCTAGGACAAGCGAACACCGGGGAGCTGTTTTTT.

This rearrangement joins TRBV6-1 to TRBJ2-1, with TRBD1 identical over 7 bases. From germline, CDR1 is MNHNS and CDR2 SASEGT. Trimming removed 7 bases from V and 4 bases from J; junction bases left unmatched: 10. This CDR3 comprises 15 residues. CDR3 bases: TGTGCCAGCAAAAACGGACAGGCCCGTTACAATGAGCAGTTCTTC. This translates into CASKNGQARYNEQFF.

J is TRBJ2-2 and V is TRBV10-1; the match to TRBD1 covers 9 bases. This CDR3 has 16 amino acids. V lost 3 bases and J lost 2; bases outside the gene matches: 4. The germline V gene has CDR1 WNHNN and CDR2 SYGVQD (reference sequence). The CDR3 spells CASSDLGQGNTGELFF. CDR3 nucleotides: TGCGCCAGCAGTGATCTGGGACAGGGAAACACCGGGGAGCTGTTTTTT.